This TCR beta chain comes out of a study of technical replicates of blood from a handful of donors. Data came from immunoSEQ multiplex PCR; TCRdb stores just in-frame clones and leaves some out. The sample lists tens of thousands of clones, approximately 97% occurring once. The CDR3 runs to 18 residues. CDR1 is LNHNV and CDR2 is YYDKDF in the germline V gene (reference sequence). Trimming took 1 base from V and 6 from J; bases not matched to a gene: 12. The sequenced material came from T cells isolated from PBMCs. The V and J genes are TRBV15 and TRBJ2-2; 9 positions agree with TRBD1. This TCR was sampled from a human donor in good health. The CDR3 DNA reads as TGTGCCACCAGCAGAGGGTTAACGGGACAGGGAAGAGCCGGGGAGCTGTTTTTT. This translates into CATSRGLTGQGRAGELFF.